The 18 T cell receptor beta chains given below trace back to one sample, sequenced in a study of vaccination effects on CD4 cells after COVID-19. Antigen-specific CD4+ T cell clonotypes were called by their expansion after viral peptide-pool culture in ViraFEST. At the end of approximately 10 days of culture, CD4+ T cells were isolated. Every participant took two doses of the BNT162b2 or mRNA-1273 vaccine. Method: immunoSEQ multiplex PCR; TCRdb's copy keeps in-frame clones and lacks some. The data contain more than 65,000 clones, about 86% of them seen just once; the ten biggest clones take up roughly 1.2%. Which antigens these TCRs recognize remains unknown. Sequences were derived from CD4+ T cells from PBMCs cultured with HCoV-229E spike peptides, sampled after COVID-19 vaccination. The receptors were sampled from a human donor who received a COVID-19 vaccine.

The chain joins TRBV5-1 to TRBJ2-2; D gene uncertain. CDR3 size: 14 residues. Germline V lookup: CDR1 SGHRS, CDR2 YFSETQ. Trimming took off 0 bases at V and 4 bases at J, with 7 bases between the two ends. The CDR3 spells CASSLAGITGELFF. CDR3 nucleotide sequence: TGCGCCAGCAGCTTGGCCGGAATCACCGGGGAGCTGTTTTTT.

The J gene is TRBJ2-1, the V gene TRBV12-3 or TRBV12-4; D is possibly TRBD1 (7 bases). Trimming pared 11 bases from V and 2 bases from J, leaving 10 bases between. The CDR3 contains 12 residues. CDR3: CACGTAYNEQFF. The CDR3, as DNA: TGTGCCTGCGGGACAGCCTACAATGAGCAGTTCTTC.

In this sample, this clone turned up a few times. This chain joins TRBV18 and TRBJ2-7; TRBD1 matches at 9 bases. V shed 3 bases, J shed 7 bases, and the junction held 10 bases outside the gene matches. CDR1 and CDR2 from the germline V gene are KGHSH and LQKENI. This CDR3 has 15 amino acids. CDR3: CASSPVGTGFREQYV. The CDR3, as DNA: TGTGCCAGCTCACCTGTGGGGACAGGGTTCAGGGAGCAGTACGTC.

About this clone: One end of the junction does not line up with germline, which may come from a read error. The V gene is TRBV2, the J gene TRBJ1-2; TRBD1 matches at 7 bases. This CDR3 comprises 13 residues. In germline, CDR1 is SNHLY, CDR2 FYNNEI. The CDR3 region is CASSEDRVEGYTF. The CDR3 DNA follows: TGTGCCAGCAGCGAAGACAGGGTGGAAGGCTACACCTTC.

The chain couples TRBV11-3 to TRBJ2-1, with unresolved D. V lost 5 bases, J lost 2 bases, and 7 bases lay in between. Per germline, CDR1 SGHNT and CDR2 YENEEA. The CDR3 is made up of 13 amino acids. This CDR3 is CASSPDTYNEQFF. In nucleotides, the CDR3 is TGTGCCAGCAGCCCAGACACCTACAATGAGCAGTTCTTC.

This sequence joins TRBV7-9 and TRBJ1-2; no clear D. The CDR3 runs 13 residues. V lost 1 base and J lost 5, with 8 bases in between. Germline CDR1 and CDR2: SEHNR and FQNEAQ (reference sequence). The CDR3 is CASSLGNGYGYTF. DNA for the CDR3: TGTGCCAGCAGCTTAGGAAACGGGTATGGCTACACCTTC.

The chain uses TRBV24-1 and TRBJ1-3; TRBD1 matches 9 bases. The CDR3 consists of 17 residues. Looked up from germline, CDR1 is KGHDR and CDR2 is SFDVKD. Trimming cost V 5 bases and J 4 bases; bases outside gene matches: 11. DNA of the CDR3: TGTGCCACCAGTGGGACTCCGGGACAGGGAATCGGAAACACCATATATTTT. This sequence encodes CATSGTPGQGIGNTIYF.

V usage is TRBV28 and J usage is TRBJ1-2; 10 positions match TRBD1. This CDR3 region has 14 residues. Germline V gene sequence: CDR1 MDHEN, CDR2 SYDVKM. Trimming took 8 bases from V and 2 from J; bases not matched to a gene: 5. Here the CDR3 reads CASFPGQGNYGYTF. For the CDR3, the DNA is TGTGCCAGCTTTCCGGGACAGGGGAACTATGGCTACACCTTC.

The chain employs TRBV19 and TRBJ1-1; D remains unclear. V lost 5 bases and J lost 1, with 29 bases in between. Germline V gene data show CDR1 as LNHDA and CDR2 as SQIVND (reference sequence). This CDR3 has 20 residues. The CDR3 DNA follows: TGTGCCAGTAGTCCCCCGAACCCCTTGGGTAGTTCCGAAGGGAACACTGAAGCTTTCTTT. This sequence encodes CASSPPNPLGSSEGNTEAFF.

The chain employs TRBV5-1 and TRBJ1-3; 11 nucleotides match TRBD1. The CDR3 extends over 19 amino acids. Germline values: CDR1 SGHRS, CDR2 YFSETQ. V trimming: 4 bases; J trimming: 0 bases; junction bases outside the gene matches: 12. This chain's CDR3 is CASSPYGRTGGFSGNTIYF. As DNA, the CDR3 is TGCGCCAGCAGCCCATATGGACGGACAGGGGGCTTCTCTGGAAACACCATATATTTT.

The gene calls are TRBV11-2 and TRBJ2-1; possible D gene TRBD1, 5 bases. Looked up from germline, CDR1 is SGHAT and CDR2 is FQNNGV. Trimming removed 1 base at V and 11 bases at J, with 9 bases between. The CDR3 extends over 12 amino acids. CDR3 nucleotides: TGTGCCAGCAGCTTAGCAGGGCAGAAGCAGTTCTTC. Translated, it gives CASSLAGQKQFF.

The chain recombines TRBV5-1 with TRBJ2-2; 8 bases align to TRBD1. This CDR3 has 16 residues. V lost 3 bases and J lost 1; bases outside the gene matches: 5. CDR1 is SGHRS, CDR2 YFSETQ, per germline. In DNA form, the CDR3 reads TGCGCCAGCAGCTCCACCGGGACAGGGAACACCGGGGAGCTGTTTTTT. Translating gives CASSSTGTGNTGELFF.

This chain's CDR3 is CASSVGWVRFSGYTF. CDR3 bases: TGTGCCAGCAGTGTGGGTTGGGTTCGATTTAGTGGCTACACCTTC. The J gene is TRBJ1-2, the V gene TRBV2; D call uncertain. Germline assignment: CDR1 SNHLY and CDR2 FYNNEI. V was pared by 4 bases and J by 7 bases, with 19 bases between. This CDR3 contains 15 residues.

The chain joins TRBV5-1 to TRBJ1-3; no clear D gene. The germline V and J ends were trimmed by 1 base and 1 base, with 6 bases remaining between them. The CDR3 runs 14 residues. CDR1 is SGHRS and CDR2 is YFSETQ in the germline V gene. The CDR3 DNA is TGCGCCAGCAGCTTGAGCGTTTCTGGAAACACCATATATTTT. The encoded protein is CASSLSVSGNTIYF.

This chain uses TRBV6-5 with TRBJ2-2; D uncertain. The CDR3 loop spans 15 amino acids. Looked up from germline, CDR1 is MNHEY and CDR2 is SVGAGI. V lost 6 bases to trimming and J lost 2 bases, with 13 bases between them. The CDR3, as DNA: TGTGCCAGCAGCCTACGATCGGAAAACACCGGGGAGCTGTTTTTT. It yields the protein CASSLRSENTGELFF.

The J gene is TRBJ1-4, the V gene TRBV29-1; TRBD1 is a possible D gene (5 bases). Trimming stripped 5 bases from V and 6 bases from J, with 13 bases between. This CDR3 has 13 residues. Germline V lookup: CDR1 SQVTM, CDR2 ANQGSEA. CDR3 loop: CSVLWVGDEKLFF. The CDR3 DNA reads as TGCAGCGTTCTGTGGGTAGGGGATGAAAAACTGTTTTTT.

This chain joins TRBV7-2 and TRBJ2-5; D is uncertain. Germline CDR1 reads SGHTA; CDR2 reads FQGNSA. The CDR3 has 16 residues. V was trimmed by 5 bases and J by 1 base, leaving 17 bases between them. The CDR3, as DNA: TGTGCCAGCAGCATAGAATCCACCCGACCCCAAGAGACCCAGTACTTC. Its protein is CASSIESTRPQETQYF.

This clone has only a few counts. This chain connects TRBV29-1 to TRBJ1-1; D unclear. The CDR3 consists of 11 residues. Germline CDR1 is SQVTM and CDR2 is ANQGSEA. Trimming cost V 6 bases and J 7 bases, with 12 bases left between them. CDR3 amino acids: CSVQLRGEAFF. The CDR3 DNA reads TGCAGCGTCCAACTCCGGGGTGAAGCTTTCTTT.